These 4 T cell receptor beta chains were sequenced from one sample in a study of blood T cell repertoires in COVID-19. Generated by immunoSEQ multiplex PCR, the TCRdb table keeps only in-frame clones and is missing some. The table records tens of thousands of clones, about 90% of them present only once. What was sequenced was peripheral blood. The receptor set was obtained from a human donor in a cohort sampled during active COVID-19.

Written as DNA, the CDR3 is TGTGCCAGCAGCTTTAGATGGGAGGCCACAGATACGCAGTATTTT. Its protein is CASSFRWEATDTQYF. The V and J genes are TRBV7-9 and TRBJ2-3; D is perhaps TRBD2 (6 bases). CDR3 size: 15 residues. From germline, CDR1 is SEHNR and CDR2 FQNEAQ (reference sequence). Trimming pared 3 bases from V and 2 bases from J, leaving 12 bases between. The complete variable domain, with remaining parts taken from reference TRBV7-9 and TRBJ2-3, reads DTGVSQNPRHKITKRGQNVTFRCDPISEHNRLYWYRQTLGQGPEFLTYFQNEAQLEKSRLLSDRFSAERPKGSFSTLEIQRTEQGDSAMYLCASSFRWEATDTQYFGPGTRLTVL.

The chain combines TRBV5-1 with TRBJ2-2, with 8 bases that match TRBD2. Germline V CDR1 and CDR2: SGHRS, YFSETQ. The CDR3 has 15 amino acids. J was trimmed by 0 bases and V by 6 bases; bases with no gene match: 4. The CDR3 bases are TGCGCCAGCAAACTAGCGGAGGCGAACACCGGGGAGCTGTTTTTT. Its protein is CASKLAEANTGELFF.

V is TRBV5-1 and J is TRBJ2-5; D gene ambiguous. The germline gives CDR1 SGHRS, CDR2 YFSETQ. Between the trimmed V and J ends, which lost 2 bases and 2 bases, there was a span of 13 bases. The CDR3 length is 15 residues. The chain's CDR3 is CASSFTGSVQETQYF. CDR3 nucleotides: TGCGCCAGCAGCTTTACCGGTTCCGTACAAGAGACCCAGTACTTC.

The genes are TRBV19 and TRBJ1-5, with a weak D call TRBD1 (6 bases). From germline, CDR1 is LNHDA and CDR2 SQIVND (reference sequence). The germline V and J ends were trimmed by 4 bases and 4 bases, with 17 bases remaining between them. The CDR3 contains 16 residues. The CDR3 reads CASSRGMGADNQPQHF. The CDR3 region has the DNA TGTGCCAGTAGTAGAGGAATGGGGGCTGATAATCAGCCCCAGCATTTT.